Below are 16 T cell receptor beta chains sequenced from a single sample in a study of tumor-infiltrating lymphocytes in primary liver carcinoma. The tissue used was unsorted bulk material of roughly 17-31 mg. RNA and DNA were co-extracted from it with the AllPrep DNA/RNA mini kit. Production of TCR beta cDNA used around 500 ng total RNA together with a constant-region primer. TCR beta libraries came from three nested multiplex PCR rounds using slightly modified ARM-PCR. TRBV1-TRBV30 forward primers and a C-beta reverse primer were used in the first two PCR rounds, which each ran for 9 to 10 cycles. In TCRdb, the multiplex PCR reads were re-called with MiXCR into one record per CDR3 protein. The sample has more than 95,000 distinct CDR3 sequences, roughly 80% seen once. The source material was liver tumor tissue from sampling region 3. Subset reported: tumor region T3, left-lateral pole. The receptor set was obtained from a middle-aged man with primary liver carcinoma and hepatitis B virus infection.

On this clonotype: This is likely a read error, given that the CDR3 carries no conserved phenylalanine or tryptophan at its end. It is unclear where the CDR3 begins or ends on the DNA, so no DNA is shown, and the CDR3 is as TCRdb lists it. The CDR3 sequence is CASRGKRSYEQHL. V is TRBV11-1 and J is TRBJ2-7. Germline V gene lookup returns CDR1 SGHAT and CDR2 FQDESV (reference sequence). Counting both end residues, the CDR3 totals 13 amino acids.

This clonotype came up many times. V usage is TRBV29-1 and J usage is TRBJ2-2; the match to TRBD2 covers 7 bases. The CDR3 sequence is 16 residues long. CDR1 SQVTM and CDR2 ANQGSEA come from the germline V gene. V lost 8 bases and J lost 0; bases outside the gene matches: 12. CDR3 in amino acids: CSFLGRGGANTGELFF. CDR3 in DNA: TGCAGCTTCTTGGGGAGGGGCGGGGCGAACACCGGGGAGCTGTTTTTT.

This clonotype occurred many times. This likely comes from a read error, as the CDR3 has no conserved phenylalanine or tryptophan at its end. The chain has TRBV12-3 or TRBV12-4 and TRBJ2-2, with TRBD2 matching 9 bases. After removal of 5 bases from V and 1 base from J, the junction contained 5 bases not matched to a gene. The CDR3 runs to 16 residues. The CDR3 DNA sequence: TGTGCCAGCAGTCCGACTAGCGGAGGGAACACCGGGGAGCTGTTTTCT. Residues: CASSPTSGGNTGELFS.

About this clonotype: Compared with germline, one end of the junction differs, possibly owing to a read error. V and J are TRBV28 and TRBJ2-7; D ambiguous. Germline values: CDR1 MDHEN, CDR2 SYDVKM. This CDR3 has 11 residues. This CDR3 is CASSSSYKQYF. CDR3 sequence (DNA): TGTGCAAGCAGCAGCTCCTACAAGCAGTACTTC. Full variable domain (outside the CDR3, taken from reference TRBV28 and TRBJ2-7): DVKVTQSSRYLVKRTGEKVFLECVQDMDHENMFWYRQDPGLGLRLIYFSYDVKMKEKGDIPEGYSVSREKKERFSLILESASTNQTSMYLCASSSSYKQYFGPGTRLTVT.

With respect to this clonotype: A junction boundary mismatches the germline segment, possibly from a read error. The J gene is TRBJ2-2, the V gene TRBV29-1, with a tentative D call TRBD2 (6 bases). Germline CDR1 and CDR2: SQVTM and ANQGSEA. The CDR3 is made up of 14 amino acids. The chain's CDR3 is CSVSGPGDAGEPFF. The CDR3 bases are TGCAGCGTTTCCGGACCGGGGGACGCCGGGGAGCCGTTTTTT.

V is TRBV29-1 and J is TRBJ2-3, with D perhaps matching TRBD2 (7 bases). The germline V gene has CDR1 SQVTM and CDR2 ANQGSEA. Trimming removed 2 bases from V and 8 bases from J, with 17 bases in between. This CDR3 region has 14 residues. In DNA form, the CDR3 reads TGCAGCGTTGAAAGGGGGGGGAGCTCAGTTACGCAGTATTTT. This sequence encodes CSVERGGSSVTQYF.

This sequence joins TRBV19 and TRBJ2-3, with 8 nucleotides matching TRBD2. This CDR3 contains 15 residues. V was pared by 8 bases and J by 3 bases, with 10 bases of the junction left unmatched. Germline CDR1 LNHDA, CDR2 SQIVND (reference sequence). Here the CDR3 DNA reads TGTGCCAGTGGTGCGAGCGGGAGATTAACAGATACGCAGTATTTT. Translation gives CASGASGRLTDTQYF.

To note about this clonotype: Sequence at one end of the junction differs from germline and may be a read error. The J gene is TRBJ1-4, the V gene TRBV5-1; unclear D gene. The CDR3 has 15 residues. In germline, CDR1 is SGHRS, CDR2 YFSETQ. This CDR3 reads CASTRGRPTNEKLFF. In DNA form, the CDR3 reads TGTGCCAGCACTCGCGGCAGACCGACTAATGAAAAACTGTTTTTT.

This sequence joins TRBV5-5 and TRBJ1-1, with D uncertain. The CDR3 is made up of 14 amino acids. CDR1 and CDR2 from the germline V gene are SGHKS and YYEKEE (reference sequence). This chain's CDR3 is CVSSLYYSEAEAFF. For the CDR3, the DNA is TGTGTTAGCAGCTTGTACTACAGTGAGGCTGAAGCTTTCTTT. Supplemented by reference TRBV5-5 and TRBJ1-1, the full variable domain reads DAGVTQSPTHLIKTRGQQVTLRCSPISGHKSVSWYQQVLGQGPQFIFQYYEKEERGRGNFPDRFSARQFPNYSSELNVNALLLGDSALYLCVSSLYYSEAEAFFGQGTRLTVV.

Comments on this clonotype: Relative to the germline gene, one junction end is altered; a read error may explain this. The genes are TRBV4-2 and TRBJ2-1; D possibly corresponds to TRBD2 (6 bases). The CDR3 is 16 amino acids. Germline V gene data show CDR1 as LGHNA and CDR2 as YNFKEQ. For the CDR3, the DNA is TGTACCAGCAGCCAAGAGGAGGCAGGAGGGTACAATGAGCAGTTCTTC. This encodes CTSSQEEAGGYNEQFF.

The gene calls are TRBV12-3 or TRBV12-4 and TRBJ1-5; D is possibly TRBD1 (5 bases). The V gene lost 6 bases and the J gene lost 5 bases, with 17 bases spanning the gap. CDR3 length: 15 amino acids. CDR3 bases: TGTGCCAGCAGATTGGGGCAGGGAGGCGATCAGCCCCAGCATTTT. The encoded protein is CASRLGQGGDQPQHF.

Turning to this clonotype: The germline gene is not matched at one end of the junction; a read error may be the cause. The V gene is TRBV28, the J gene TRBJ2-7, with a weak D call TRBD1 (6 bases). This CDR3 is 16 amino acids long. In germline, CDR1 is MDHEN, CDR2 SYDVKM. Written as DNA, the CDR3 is TGTACCAGCAGTGGGGGCAGGGCTCTGGTGTCCTATGAGCAGTACTTC. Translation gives CTSSGGRALVSYEQYF. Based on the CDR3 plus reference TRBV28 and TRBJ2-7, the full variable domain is DVKVTQSSRYLVKRTGEKVFLECVQDMDHENMFWYRQDPGLGLRLIYFSYDVKMKEKGDIPEGYSVSREKKERFSLILESASTNQTSMYLCTSSGGRALVSYEQYFGPGTRLTVT.

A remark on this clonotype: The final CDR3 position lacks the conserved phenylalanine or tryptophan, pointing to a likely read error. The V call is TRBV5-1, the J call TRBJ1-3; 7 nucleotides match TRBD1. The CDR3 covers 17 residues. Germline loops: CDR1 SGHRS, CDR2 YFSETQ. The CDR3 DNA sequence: TGCGCAAGCAGCTTGGAGAGCCAGGGGGGAGCAGGAAACACCATATATTTA. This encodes CASSLESQGGAGNTIYL.

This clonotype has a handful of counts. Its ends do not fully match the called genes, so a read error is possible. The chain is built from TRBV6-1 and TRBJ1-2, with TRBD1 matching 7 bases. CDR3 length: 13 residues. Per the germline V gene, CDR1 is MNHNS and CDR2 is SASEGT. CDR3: CASNTGQSYGYTF. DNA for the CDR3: TGTGCCAGCAATACGGGACAGTCATATGGATACACCTTC.

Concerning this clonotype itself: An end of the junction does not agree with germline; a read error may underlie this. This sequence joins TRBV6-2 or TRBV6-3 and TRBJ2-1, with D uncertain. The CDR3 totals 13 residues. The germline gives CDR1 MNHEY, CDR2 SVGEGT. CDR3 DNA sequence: TGTGCCACCAGTTACTCACAAGAGAATGAGCAGTTCTTC. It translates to CATSYSQENEQFF.

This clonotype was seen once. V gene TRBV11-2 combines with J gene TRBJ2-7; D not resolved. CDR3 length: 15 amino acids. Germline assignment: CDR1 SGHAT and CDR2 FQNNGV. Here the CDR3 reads CISNSGRLYAREQYF. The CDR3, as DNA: TGTATCAGCAACTCCGGACGGCTTTACGCGCGCGAGCAGTACTTC.